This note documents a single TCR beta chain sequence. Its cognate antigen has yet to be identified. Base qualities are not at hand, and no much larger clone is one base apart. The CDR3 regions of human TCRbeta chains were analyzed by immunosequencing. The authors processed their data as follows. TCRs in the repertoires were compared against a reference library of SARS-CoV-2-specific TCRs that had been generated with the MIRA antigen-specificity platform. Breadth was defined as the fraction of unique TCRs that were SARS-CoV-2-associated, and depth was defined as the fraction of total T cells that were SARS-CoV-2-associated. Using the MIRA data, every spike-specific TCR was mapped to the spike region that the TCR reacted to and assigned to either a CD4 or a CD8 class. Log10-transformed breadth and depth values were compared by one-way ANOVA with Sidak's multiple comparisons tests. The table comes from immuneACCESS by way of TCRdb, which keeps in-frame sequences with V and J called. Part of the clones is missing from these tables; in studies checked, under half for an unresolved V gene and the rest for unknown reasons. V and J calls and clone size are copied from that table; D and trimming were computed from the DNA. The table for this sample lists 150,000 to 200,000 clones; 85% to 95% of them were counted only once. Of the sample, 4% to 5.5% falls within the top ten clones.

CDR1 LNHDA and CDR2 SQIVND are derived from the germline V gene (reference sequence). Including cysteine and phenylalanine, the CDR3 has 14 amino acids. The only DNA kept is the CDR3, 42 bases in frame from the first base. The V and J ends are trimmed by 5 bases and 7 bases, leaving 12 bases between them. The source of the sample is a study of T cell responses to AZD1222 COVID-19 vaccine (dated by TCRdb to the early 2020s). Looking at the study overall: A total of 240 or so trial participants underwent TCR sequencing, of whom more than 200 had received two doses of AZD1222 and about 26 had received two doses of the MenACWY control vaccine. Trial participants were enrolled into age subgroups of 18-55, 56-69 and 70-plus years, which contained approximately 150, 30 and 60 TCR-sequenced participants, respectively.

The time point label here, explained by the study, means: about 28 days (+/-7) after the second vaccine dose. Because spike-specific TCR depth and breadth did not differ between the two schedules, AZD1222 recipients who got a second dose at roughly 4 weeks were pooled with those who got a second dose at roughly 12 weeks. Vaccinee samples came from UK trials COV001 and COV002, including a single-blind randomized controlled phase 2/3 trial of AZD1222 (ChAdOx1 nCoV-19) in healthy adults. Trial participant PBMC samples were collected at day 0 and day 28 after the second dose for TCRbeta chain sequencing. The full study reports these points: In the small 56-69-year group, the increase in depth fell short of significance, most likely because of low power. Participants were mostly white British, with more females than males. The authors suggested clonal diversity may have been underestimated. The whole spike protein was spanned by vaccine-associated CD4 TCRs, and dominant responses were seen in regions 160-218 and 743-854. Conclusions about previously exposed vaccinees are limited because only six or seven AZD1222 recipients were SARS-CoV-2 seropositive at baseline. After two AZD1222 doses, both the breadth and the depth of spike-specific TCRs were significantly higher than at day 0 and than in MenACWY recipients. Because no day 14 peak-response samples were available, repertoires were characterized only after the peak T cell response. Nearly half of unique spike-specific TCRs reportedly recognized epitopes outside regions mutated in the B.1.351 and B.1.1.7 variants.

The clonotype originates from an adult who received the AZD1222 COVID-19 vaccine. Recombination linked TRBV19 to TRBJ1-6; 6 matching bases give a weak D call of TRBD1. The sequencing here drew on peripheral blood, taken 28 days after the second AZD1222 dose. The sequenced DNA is TGTGCCAGTAGTTCTGGGGGCGGAAATTCACCCCTCCACTTT. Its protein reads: CASSSGGGNSPLHF.